Sequencing of this T cell receptor (beta chain) was carried out in a study of siplizumab effects on memory and regulatory T cells. Overall study findings and caveats: Alloreactive CD4+ clones that could be mapped were on average around 70% Treg-derived with siplizumab, against less than 30% in controls. For siplizumab cultures, the suppressive function of their proliferating Tregs was not confirmed.

Libraries were prepared by immunoSEQ multiplex PCR; TCRdb keeps only in-frame clonotypes and omits some of them. The sample carries 97,000 or so clones, about 93% recorded once. CDR1 is SQVTM and CDR2 is ANQGSEA in the germline V gene. The CDR3 length is 15 residues. Trimming left V 1 base short and J 4 bases short, with 14 bases between. In the case of this clone: The antigen remains unidentified.

Sequencing input: CD4+ T cells sorted from blood. The chain is built from TRBV29-1 and TRBJ2-1; D is unresolved. The TCR sequence derives from a human donor in good health. The CDR3 loop reads CSVEVGWSSYNEQFF. The CDR3 region has the DNA TGCAGCGTTGAAGTCGGCTGGAGTAGTTACAATGAGCAGTTCTTC.